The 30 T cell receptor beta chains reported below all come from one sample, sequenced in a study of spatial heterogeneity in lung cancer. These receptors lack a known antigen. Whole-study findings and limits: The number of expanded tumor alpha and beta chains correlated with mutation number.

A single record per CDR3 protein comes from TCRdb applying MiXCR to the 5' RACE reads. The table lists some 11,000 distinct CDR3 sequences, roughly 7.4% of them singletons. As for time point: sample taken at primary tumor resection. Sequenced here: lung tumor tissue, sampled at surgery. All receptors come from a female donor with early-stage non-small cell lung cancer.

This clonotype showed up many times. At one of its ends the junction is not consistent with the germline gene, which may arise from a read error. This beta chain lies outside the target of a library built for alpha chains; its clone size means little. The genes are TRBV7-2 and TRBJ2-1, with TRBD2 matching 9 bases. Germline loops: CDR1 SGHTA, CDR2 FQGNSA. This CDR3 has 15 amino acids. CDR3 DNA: TGTGCCAGCAGCTTAGTTGGGACTAGCAAGTGGGGTGGTGTCTTC. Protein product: CASSLVGTSKWGGVF.

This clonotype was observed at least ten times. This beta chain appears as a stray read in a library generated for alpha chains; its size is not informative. The DNA of the CDR3 is TGTGCCAGCAGCGAGGCGCGACTAGCGACCGGGAGAGATACGCAGTATTTT. It yields the protein CASSEARLATGRDTQYF. The chain links TRBV9 to TRBJ2-3; 8 bases are a match to TRBD2. CDR3 length equals 17 residues. Losses at the gene ends were 3 bases for V and 5 bases for J; bases not matched to a gene: 14. Germline CDR1 and CDR2: SGDLS and YYNGEE. Filled out from reference TRBV9 and TRBJ2-3, the complete variable domain reads DSGVTQTPKHLITATGQRVTLRCSPRSGDLSVYWYQQSLDQGLQFLIQYYNGEERAKGNILERFSAQQFPDLHSELNLSSLELGDSALYFCASSEARLATGRDTQYFGPGTRLTVL.

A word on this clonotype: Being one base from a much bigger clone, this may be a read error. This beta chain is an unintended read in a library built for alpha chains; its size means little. CDR3 coding DNA: TGTGCCAGCAGTGAGAACCCGAACACCGGGCAGCTGTTTTTT. It specifies CASSENPNTGQLFF. The rearrangement uses TRBV2 and TRBJ2-2; unclear D gene. The CDR3 sequence is 14 residues long. Germline loops: CDR1 SNHLY, CDR2 FYNNEI.

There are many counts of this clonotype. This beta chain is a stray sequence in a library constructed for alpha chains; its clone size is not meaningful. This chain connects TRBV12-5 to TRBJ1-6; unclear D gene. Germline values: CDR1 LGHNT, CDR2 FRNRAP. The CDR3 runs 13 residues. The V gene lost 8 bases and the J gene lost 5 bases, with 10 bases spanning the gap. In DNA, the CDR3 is TGTGCTAGTAACCGGGGAGATAATTCACCCCTCCACTTT. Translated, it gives CASNRGDNSPLHF.

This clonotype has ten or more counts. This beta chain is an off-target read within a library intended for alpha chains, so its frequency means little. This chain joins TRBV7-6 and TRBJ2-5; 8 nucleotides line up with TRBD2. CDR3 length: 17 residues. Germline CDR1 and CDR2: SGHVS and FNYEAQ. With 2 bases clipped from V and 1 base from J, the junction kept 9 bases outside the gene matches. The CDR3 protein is CASSLSRGGQVQETQYF. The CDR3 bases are TGTGCCAGCAGCTTATCCCGCGGGGGGCAGGTCCAAGAGACCCAGTACTTC.

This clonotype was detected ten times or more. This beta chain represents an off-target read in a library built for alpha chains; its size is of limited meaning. The CDR3: CATSRGIQDREQYF. The CDR3 region has the DNA TGTGCCACCAGCAGAGGTATACAGGATCGTGAGCAGTACTTC. The chain joins TRBV15 to TRBJ2-7; tentative D call: TRBD1 (5 bases). The length of the CDR3 is 14 residues. In germline, CDR1 is LNHNV, CDR2 YYDKDF (reference sequence). The V end lost 1 base, the J end lost 7 bases, and 14 bases lay between the germline ends.

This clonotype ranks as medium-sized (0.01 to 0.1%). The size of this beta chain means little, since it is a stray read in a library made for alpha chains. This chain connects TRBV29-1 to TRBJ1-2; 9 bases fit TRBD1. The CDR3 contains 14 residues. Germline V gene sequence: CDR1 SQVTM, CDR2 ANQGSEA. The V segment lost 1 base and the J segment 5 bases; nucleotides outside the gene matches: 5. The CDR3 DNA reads TGCAGCGTTGAAGGACGGACAGGGGTATATGGCTACACCTTC. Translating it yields CSVEGRTGVYGYTF.

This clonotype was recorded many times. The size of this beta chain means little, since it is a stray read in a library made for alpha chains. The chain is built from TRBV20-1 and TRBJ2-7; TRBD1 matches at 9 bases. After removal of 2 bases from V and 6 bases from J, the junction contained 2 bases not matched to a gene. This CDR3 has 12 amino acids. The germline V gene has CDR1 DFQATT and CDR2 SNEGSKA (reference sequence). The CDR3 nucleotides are TGCAGTGCTAGACTGACAGGGGGCGAGCAGTACTTC. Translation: CSARLTGGEQYF.

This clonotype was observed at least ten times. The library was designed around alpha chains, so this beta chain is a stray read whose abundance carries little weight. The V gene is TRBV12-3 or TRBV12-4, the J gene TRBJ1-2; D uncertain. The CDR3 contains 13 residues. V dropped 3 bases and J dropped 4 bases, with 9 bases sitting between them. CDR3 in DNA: TGTGCCAGCAGTTTGAGTCCGGCCTATGGCTACACCTTC. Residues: CASSLSPAYGYTF.

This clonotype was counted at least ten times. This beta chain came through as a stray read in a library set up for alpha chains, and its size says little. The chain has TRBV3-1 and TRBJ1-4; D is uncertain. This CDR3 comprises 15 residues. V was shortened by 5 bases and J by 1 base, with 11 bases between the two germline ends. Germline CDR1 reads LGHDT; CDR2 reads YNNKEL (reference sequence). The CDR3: CASSVELVTNEKLFF. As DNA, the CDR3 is TGTGCCAGCAGCGTAGAACTTGTAACTAATGAAAAACTGTTTTTT. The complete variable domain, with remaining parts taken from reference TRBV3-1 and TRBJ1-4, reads DTAVSQTPKYLVTQMGNDKSIKCEQNLGHDTMYWYKQDSKKFLKIMFSYNNKELIINETVPNRFSPKSPDKAHLNLHINSLELGDSAVYFCASSVELVTNEKLFFGSGTQLSVL.

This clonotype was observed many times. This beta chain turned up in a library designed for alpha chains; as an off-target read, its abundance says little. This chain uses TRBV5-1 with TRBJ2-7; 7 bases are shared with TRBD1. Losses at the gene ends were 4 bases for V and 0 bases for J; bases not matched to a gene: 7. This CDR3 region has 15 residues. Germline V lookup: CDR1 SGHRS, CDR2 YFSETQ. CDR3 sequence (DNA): TGCGCCAGCAGCAGGACAGGAGTCGACTCCTACGAGCAGTACTTC. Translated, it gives CASSRTGVDSYEQYF.

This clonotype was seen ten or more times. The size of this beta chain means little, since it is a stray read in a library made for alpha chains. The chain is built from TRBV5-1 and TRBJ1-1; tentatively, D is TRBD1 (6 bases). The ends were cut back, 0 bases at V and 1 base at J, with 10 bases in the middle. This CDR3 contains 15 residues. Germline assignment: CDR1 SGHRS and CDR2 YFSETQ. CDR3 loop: CASSLAGGPNTEAFF. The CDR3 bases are TGCGCCAGCAGCTTGGCGGGGGGCCCGAACACTGAAGCTTTCTTT.

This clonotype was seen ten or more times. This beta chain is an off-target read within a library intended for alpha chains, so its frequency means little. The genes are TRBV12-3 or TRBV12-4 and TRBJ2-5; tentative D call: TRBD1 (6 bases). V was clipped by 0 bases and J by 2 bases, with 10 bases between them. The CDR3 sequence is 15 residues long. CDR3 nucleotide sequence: TGTGCCAGCAGTTTAGCTGGGACAAAGCAAGAGACCCAGTACTTC. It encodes CASSLAGTKQETQYF.

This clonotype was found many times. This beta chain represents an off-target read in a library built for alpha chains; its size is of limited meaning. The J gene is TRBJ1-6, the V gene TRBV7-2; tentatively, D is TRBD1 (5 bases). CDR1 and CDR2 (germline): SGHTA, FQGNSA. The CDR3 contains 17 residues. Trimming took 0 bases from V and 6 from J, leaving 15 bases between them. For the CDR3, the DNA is TGTGCCAGCAGCTTAGCGTCGTGGGGGTTGGGTAATTCACCCCTCCACTTT. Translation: CASSLASWGLGNSPLHF. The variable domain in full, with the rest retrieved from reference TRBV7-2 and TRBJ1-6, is GAGVSQSPSNKVTEKGKDVELRCDPISGHTALYWYRQSLGQGLEFLIYFQGNSAPDKSGLPSDRFSAERTGGSVSTLTIQRTQQEDSAVYLCASSLASWGLGNSPLHFGNGTRLTVT.

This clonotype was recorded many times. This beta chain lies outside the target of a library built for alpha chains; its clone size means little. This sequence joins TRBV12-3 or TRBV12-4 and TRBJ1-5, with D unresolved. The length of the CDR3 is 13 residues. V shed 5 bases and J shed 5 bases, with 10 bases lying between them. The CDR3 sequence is CASSAGIDQPQHF. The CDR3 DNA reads TGTGCCAGCAGTGCCGGAATAGATCAGCCCCAGCATTTT.

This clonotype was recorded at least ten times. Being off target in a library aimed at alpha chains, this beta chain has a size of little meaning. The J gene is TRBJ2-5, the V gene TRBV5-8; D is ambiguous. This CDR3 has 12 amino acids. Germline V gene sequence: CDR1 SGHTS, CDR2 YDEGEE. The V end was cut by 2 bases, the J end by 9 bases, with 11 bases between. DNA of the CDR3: TGTGCCAGCAGCTTTGGTGGGGTGGCCCAGTACTTC. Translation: CASSFGGVAQYF. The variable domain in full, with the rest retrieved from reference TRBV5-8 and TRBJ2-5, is EAGVTQSPTHLIKTRGQQATLRCSPISGHTSVYWYQQALGLGLQFLLWYDEGEERNRGNFPPRFSGRQFPNYSSELNVNALELEDSALYLCASSFGGVAQYFGPGTRLLVL.

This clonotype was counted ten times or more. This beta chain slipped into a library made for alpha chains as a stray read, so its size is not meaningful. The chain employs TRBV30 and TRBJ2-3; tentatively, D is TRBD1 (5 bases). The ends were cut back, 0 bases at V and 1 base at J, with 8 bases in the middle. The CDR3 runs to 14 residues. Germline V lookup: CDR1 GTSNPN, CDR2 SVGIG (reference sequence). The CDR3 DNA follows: TGTGCCTGGAGTGTACAGGCGGGCACAGATACGCAGTATTTT. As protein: CAWSVQAGTDTQYF.

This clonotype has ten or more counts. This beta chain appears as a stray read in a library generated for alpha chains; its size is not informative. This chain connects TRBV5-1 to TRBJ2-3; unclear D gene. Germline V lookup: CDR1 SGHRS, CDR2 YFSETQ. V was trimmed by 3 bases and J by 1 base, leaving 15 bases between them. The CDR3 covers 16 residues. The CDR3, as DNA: TGCGCCAGCAGCTCGTTCGTCCGAGGCGGCACAGATACGCAGTATTTT. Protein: CASSSFVRGGTDTQYF.

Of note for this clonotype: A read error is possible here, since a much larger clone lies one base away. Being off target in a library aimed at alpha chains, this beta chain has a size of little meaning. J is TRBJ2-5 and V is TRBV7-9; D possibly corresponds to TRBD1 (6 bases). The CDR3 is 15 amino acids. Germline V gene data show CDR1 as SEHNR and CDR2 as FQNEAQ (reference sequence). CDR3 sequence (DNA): TGTACCAGCAGCCTGACCCAGGGGACGGAGGAGACCCAGTACTTC. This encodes CTSSLTQGTEETQYF. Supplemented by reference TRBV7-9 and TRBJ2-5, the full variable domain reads DTGVSQNPRHKITKRGQNVTFRCDPISEHNRLYWYRQTLGQGPEFLTYFQNEAQLEKSRLLSDRFSAERPKGSFSTLEIQRTEQGDSAMYLCTSSLTQGTEETQYFGPGTRLLVL.

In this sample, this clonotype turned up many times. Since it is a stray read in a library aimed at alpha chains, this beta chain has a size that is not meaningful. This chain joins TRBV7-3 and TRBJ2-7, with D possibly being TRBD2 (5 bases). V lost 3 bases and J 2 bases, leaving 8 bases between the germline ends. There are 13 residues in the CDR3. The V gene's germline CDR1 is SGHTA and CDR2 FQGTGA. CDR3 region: CASSFHGAYEQYF. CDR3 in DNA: TGTGCCAGCAGCTTCCACGGGGCCTACGAGCAGTACTTC.

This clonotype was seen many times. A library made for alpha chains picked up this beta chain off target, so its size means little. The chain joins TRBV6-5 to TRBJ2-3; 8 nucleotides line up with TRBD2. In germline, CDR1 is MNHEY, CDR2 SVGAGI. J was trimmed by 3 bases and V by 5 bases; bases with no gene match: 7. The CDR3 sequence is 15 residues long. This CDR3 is CASSTPGLGTDTQYF. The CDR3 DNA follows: TGTGCCAGCAGTACACCGGGACTAGGAACAGATACGCAGTATTTT.

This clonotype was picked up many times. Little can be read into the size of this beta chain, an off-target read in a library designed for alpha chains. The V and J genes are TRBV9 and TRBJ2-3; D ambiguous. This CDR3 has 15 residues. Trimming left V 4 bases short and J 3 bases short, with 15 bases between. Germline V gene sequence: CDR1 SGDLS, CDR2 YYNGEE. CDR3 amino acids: CASSPRSSITDTQYF. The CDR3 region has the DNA TGTGCCAGCAGCCCCCGTAGTAGTATAACAGATACGCAGTATTTT.

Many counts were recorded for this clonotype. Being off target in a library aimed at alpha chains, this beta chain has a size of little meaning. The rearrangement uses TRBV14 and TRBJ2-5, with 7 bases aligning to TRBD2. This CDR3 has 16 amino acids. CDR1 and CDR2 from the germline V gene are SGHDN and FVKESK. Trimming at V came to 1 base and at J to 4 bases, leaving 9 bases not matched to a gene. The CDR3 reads CASSQGGGGAGETQYF. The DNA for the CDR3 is TGTGCCAGCAGCCAAGGTGGCGGGGGAGCGGGAGAGACCCAGTACTTC.

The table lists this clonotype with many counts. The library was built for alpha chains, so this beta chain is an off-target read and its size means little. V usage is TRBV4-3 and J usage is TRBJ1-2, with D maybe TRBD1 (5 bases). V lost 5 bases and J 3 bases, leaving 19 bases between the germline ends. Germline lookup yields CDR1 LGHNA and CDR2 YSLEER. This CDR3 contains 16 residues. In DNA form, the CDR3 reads TGCGCCAGCAGCGTCTCCCTGACAGCCTCGGACTATGGCTACACCTTC. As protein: CASSVSLTASDYGYTF.

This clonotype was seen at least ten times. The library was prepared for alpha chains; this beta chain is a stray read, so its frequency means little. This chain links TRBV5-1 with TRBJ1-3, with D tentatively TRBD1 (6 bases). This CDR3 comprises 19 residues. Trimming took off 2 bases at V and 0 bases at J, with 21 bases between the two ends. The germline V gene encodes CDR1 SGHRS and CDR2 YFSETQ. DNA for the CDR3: TGCGCCAGCAGCTTTTTTGCCCCAGGGGCGAAGGGCTCTGGAAACACCATATATTTT. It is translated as CASSFFAPGAKGSGNTIYF.

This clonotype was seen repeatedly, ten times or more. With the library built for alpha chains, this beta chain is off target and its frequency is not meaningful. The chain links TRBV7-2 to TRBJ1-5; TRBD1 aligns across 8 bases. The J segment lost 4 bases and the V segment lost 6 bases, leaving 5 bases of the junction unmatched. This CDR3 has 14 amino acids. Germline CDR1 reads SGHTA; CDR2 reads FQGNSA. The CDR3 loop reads CASRLTGVNQPQHF. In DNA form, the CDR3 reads TGTGCCAGCAGGCTGACAGGGGTAAATCAGCCCCAGCATTTT.

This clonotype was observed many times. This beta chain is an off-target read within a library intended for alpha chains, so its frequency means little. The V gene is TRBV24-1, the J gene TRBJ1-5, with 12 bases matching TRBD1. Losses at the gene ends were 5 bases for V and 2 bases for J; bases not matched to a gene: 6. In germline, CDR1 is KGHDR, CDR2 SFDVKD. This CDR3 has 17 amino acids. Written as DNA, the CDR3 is TGTGCCACCAGTGCCGGGACAGGGGGCTTTCGCAATCAGCCCCAGCATTTT. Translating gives CATSAGTGGFRNQPQHF.

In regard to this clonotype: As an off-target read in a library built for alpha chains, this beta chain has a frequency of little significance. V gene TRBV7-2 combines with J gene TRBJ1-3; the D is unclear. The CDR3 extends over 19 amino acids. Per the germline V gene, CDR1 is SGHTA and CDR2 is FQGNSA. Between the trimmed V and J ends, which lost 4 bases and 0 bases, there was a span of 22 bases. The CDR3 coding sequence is TGTGCCAGCAGCTCCTCAGCCGGGCTGGGTACCTACTCTGGAAACACCATATATTTT. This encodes CASSSSAGLGTYSGNTIYF.

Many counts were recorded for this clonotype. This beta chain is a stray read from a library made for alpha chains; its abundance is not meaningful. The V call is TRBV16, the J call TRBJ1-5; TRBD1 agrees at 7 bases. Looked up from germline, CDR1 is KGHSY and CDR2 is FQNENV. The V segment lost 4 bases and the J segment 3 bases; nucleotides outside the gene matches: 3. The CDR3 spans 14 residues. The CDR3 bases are TGTGCCAGCAGCCCAACAGGGGCCAATCAGCCCCAGCATTTT. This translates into CASSPTGANQPQHF.

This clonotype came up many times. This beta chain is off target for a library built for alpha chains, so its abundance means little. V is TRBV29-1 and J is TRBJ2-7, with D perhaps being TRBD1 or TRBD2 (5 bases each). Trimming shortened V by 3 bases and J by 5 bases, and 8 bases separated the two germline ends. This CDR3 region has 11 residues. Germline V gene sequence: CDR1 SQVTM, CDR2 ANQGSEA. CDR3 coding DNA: TGCAGCGTTGAGGGGGTCAACGAGCAGTACTTC. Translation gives CSVEGVNEQYF.